These T cell receptor beta chains were read from a single sample in a study of cytomegalovirus exposure and HLA in healthy donors. The data were produced by immunoSEQ multiplex PCR, yet TCRdb's version contains in-frame clones alone and is incomplete. The sample has 150,000 or so clones; 65% to 80% are singletons. Specimen: PBMCs. The receptors shown here come from a man aged 18 to 35 in good health and CMV-seronegative. CDR3s include the opening cysteine and the closing phenylalanine or tryptophan. Fields, in order: J gene, D gene, V gene, clone size, CDR3 DNA, CDR3 protein. A D gene is named only where the DNA matches it firmly. Only some rows state a clone size, as once, few, many or a class for expanded clones.

j_gene: TRBJ1-4; d_gene: NA; v_gene: TRBV6-6; abundance: NA; CDR3nt: TGTGCCAGCAGTTACGCTTACAGGGAGAATAGAAAACTGTTTTTT; CDR3aa: CASSYAYRENRKLFF
j_gene: TRBJ1-2; d_gene: TRBD1; v_gene: TRBV28; abundance: NA; CDR3nt: TGTGCCAGCACTCTGCTGGGACAGGGGGCTGTTTATAACTATGGCTACACCTTC; CDR3aa: CASTLLGQGAVYNYGYTF
j_gene: TRBJ2-2; d_gene: NA; v_gene: TRBV11-3; abundance: NA; CDR3nt: TGTGCCAGCAGCTTAGAGGCAGGTCACGCGCGGAACACCGGGGAGCTGTTTTTT; CDR3aa: CASSLEAGHARNTGELFF
j_gene: TRBJ2-2; d_gene: NA; v_gene: TRBV5-8; abundance: NA; CDR3nt: TGTGCCAGCAGTGTTACAGGGATGAACACCGGGGAGCTGTTTTTT; CDR3aa: CASSVTGMNTGELFF
j_gene: TRBJ2-1; d_gene: TRBD1; v_gene: TRBV2; abundance: NA; CDR3nt: TGTGCCAGCAGCAAGAACCCCCGGGACAGGGCTTACAATGAGCAGTTCTTC; CDR3aa: CASSKNPRDRAYNEQFF
j_gene: TRBJ2-3; d_gene: TRBD2; v_gene: TRBV7-3; abundance: NA; CDR3nt: TGTGCCAGCAGCTTAGGGACTAGCGGGGGGGGGAACACAGATACGCAGTATTTT; CDR3aa: CASSLGTSGGGNTDTQYF
j_gene: TRBJ1-2; d_gene: NA; v_gene: TRBV7-2; abundance: NA; CDR3nt: TGTGCCAGCAGCTTAACGACATACGAAGGCTACACCTTC; CDR3aa: CASSLTTYEGYTF
j_gene: TRBJ2-1; d_gene: TRBD1; v_gene: TRBV6-5; abundance: few; CDR3nt: TGTGCCAGCAGACGGACAGGGGAAGCGGCTGAGCAGTTCTTC; CDR3aa: CASRRTGEAAEQFF
j_gene: TRBJ2-3; d_gene: NA; v_gene: TRBV7-3; abundance: NA; CDR3nt: TGTGCCAGCAGCTTATGGGGGGTCAGGGATACGCAGTATTTT; CDR3aa: CASSLWGVRDTQYF
j_gene: TRBJ1-4; d_gene: NA; v_gene: TRBV18; abundance: NA; CDR3nt: TGTGCCAGCTCACCACTCGGGGAGGCTAATGAAAAACTGTTTTTT; CDR3aa: CASSPLGEANEKLFF
j_gene: TRBJ1-6; d_gene: NA; v_gene: TRBV19; abundance: NA; CDR3nt: TGTGCCAGTAGTATCGATTACGTAGACTACGACAATTCACCCCTCCACTTT; CDR3aa: CASSIDYVDYDNSPLHF
j_gene: TRBJ2-3; d_gene: NA; v_gene: TRBV18; abundance: once; CDR3nt: TGTGCCAGCTCACGGGTAGCACAAGGGGCAGATACGCAGTATTTT; CDR3aa: CASSRVAQGADTQYF
j_gene: TRBJ2-7; d_gene: TRBD1; v_gene: TRBV7-2; abundance: NA; CDR3nt: TGTGCCAGCAGCGTATTGACAGGGGGCTCCTACGAGCAGTACTTC; CDR3aa: CASSVLTGGSYEQYF
j_gene: TRBJ1-4; d_gene: NA; v_gene: TRBV7-2; abundance: once; CDR3nt: TGTGCCAGCAGCCGGGGGGGGGCCGGTGGAACTAATGAAAAACTGTTTTTT; CDR3aa: CASSRGGAGGTNEKLFF
j_gene: TRBJ2-7; d_gene: NA; v_gene: TRBV5-6; abundance: NA; CDR3nt: TGTGCCAGCAGCTTCGGCGGAACCTACGAGCAGTACTTC; CDR3aa: CASSFGGTYEQYF
j_gene: TRBJ2-1; d_gene: TRBD1; v_gene: TRBV6-4; abundance: few; CDR3nt: TGTGCCAGCAGTGAGCAGGGGGCCCTTGGCAATGAGCAGTTCTTC; CDR3aa: CASSEQGALGNEQFF
j_gene: TRBJ1-1; d_gene: TRBD1; v_gene: TRBV19; abundance: NA; CDR3nt: TGTGCCAGTAGTCCGAGGACAGGGCTTTTTGACACTGAAGCTTTCTTT; CDR3aa: CASSPRTGLFDTEAFF
j_gene: TRBJ2-4; d_gene: NA; v_gene: TRBV7-2; abundance: NA; CDR3nt: TGTGCCAGCAGATCTCAGGGGAATCCTGGGAACATTCAGTACTTC; CDR3aa: CASRSQGNPGNIQYF
j_gene: TRBJ1-4; d_gene: TRBD1; v_gene: TRBV6-1; abundance: many; CDR3nt: TGTGCCACTGATGGGGACAGGCTTAATGAAAAACTGTTTTTT; CDR3aa: CATDGDRLNEKLFF
j_gene: TRBJ1-4; d_gene: NA; v_gene: TRBV19; abundance: NA; CDR3nt: TGTGCCAGTAGTATGTTTTTCGGGGGGACGGGCAATGAAAAACTGTTTTTT; CDR3aa: CASSMFFGGTGNEKLFF
j_gene: TRBJ2-1; d_gene: TRBD1; v_gene: TRBV6-5; abundance: few; CDR3nt: TGTGCCAGCAGTTCAACAGGGGTTAGCTCCTACAATGAGCAGTTCTTC; CDR3aa: CASSSTGVSSYNEQFF
j_gene: TRBJ2-2; d_gene: TRBD1; v_gene: TRBV6-6; abundance: NA; CDR3nt: TGTGCCAGCAGTTACACGGGACAGGGGTCCGGGGAGCTGTTTTTT; CDR3aa: CASSYTGQGSGELFF
j_gene: TRBJ2-1; d_gene: TRBD1; v_gene: TRBV5-1; abundance: NA; CDR3nt: TGCGCCAGCAGCTTGGGGGGACAGGGACGTGAGCAGTTCTTC; CDR3aa: CASSLGGQGREQFF
j_gene: TRBJ1-4; d_gene: TRBD1; v_gene: TRBV18; abundance: NA; CDR3nt: TGTGCCAGCTCACCACCTGACAGGGTGACTAATGAAAAACTGTTTTTT; CDR3aa: CASSPPDRVTNEKLFF
j_gene: TRBJ2-1; d_gene: TRBD2; v_gene: TRBV11-2; abundance: NA; CDR3nt: TGTGCCAGCAGCTTAGATATCCCCTCGATAGCGGGGGCCCTAAACAATGAGCAGTTCTTC; CDR3aa: CASSLDIPSIAGALNNEQFF